One sample yielded the 10 T cell receptor beta chains listed below, sequenced in a study of OX40 agonist ivuxolimab in advanced cancers. Assay used: immunoSEQ multiplex PCR; TCRdb lists only in-frame clones, some missing. The repertoire holds over 55,000 clones, with roughly 90% as singletons. The specimen was CD4+ or CD8+ T cells sorted from blood, collected in a trial of the OX40 agonist ivuxolimab. Every receptor here comes from an adult with an advanced solid tumor such as melanoma, head and neck, liver or kidney cancer.

This clone was seen only once. The V gene is TRBV2, the J gene TRBJ2-5; D not certain. The germline CDR1 and CDR2 sequences are SNHLY and FYNNEI. The CDR3 is 13 amino acids. V lost 5 bases and J 2 bases, leaving 9 bases between the germline ends. This CDR3 reads CASSRLWQETQYF. For the CDR3, the DNA is TGTGCCAGCAGTCGGTTGTGGCAAGAGACCCAGTACTTC.

The chain couples TRBV6-6 to TRBJ1-5; D might be TRBD1 (6 bases). This CDR3 is 15 amino acids long. The germline V gene has CDR1 MNHNY and CDR2 SVGAGI (reference sequence). Trimming took off 7 bases at V and 4 bases at J, with 17 bases between the two ends. CDR3 loop: CASTPQGAANQPQHF. CDR3 in DNA: TGTGCCAGCACCCCACAGGGAGCCGCAAATCAGCCCCAGCATTTT.

The rearrangement links TRBV19 to TRBJ2-3; possibly TRBD2 for D (6 bases). The CDR3 sequence is 12 residues long. V lost 6 bases and J lost 4, with 8 bases in between. Germline CDR1 LNHDA, CDR2 SQIVND (reference sequence). CDR3 sequence: CASRGTSDTQYF. CDR3 nucleotides: TGTGCCAGTAGGGGGACTTCAGATACGCAGTATTTT.

The chain employs TRBV7-2 and TRBJ2-1; no firm D call. The V end lost 0 bases, the J end lost 0 bases, and 9 bases lay between the germline ends. The length of the CDR3 is 16 residues. Germline V CDR1 and CDR2: SGHTA, FQGNSA. The CDR3 bases are TGTGCCAGCAGCTTAGCTGGCGGTGCCTCCTACAATGAGCAGTTCTTC. It encodes CASSLAGGASYNEQFF. Filled out from reference TRBV7-2 and TRBJ2-1, the complete variable domain reads GAGVSQSPSNKVTEKGKDVELRCDPISGHTALYWYRQSLGQGLEFLIYFQGNSAPDKSGLPSDRFSAERTGGSVSTLTIQRTQQEDSAVYLCASSLAGGASYNEQFFGPGTRLTVL.

In DNA, the CDR3 is TGTGCCAGCAGTTCATCTCCGGGACAGGTCGTCCTTAAGCCCTACGAGCAGTACTTC. This translates into CASSSSPGQVVLKPYEQYF. The V and J genes are TRBV27 and TRBJ2-7, with 8 bases fitting TRBD1. The germline V gene has CDR1 MNHEY and CDR2 SMNVEV (reference sequence). The CDR3 spans 19 residues. Trimming took 4 bases from V and 2 from J; bases not matched to a gene: 19.

The chain joins TRBV7-8 to TRBJ1-2; D unclear. The germline CDR1 and CDR2 sequences are SGHVS and FQNEAQ. V gave up 4 bases and J gave up 7 bases, with 28 bases separating them. The CDR3 sequence is 18 residues long. The CDR3 region has the DNA TGTGCCAGCAGCTCGAAAACCGGTTTACAGACCACTATCTCTGGCTACACCTTC. It specifies CASSSKTGLQTTISGYTF.

The V and J genes are TRBV6-5 and TRBJ1-6; D remains ambiguous. Trimming removed 6 bases from V and 10 bases from J, with 10 bases in between. The V gene's germline CDR1 is MNHEY and CDR2 SVGAGI. The CDR3 loop spans 12 amino acids. In nucleotides, the CDR3 is TGTGCCAGCAGCCTGTATCAGTCACCCCTCCACTTT. Translated, it gives CASSLYQSPLHF.

The V call is TRBV7-2, the J call TRBJ1-5, with D tentatively TRBD1 (6 bases). V shed 4 bases and J shed 4 bases, with 8 bases lying between them. Germline V gene data show CDR1 as SGHTA and CDR2 as FQGNSA. The CDR3 spans 13 residues. The CDR3 region is CASSSQGNQPQHF. The CDR3 DNA sequence: TGTGCCAGCAGCTCCCAGGGGAATCAGCCCCAGCATTTT.

The gene calls are TRBV9 and TRBJ2-5; D is uncertain. Trimming left V 0 bases short and J 5 bases short, with 5 bases between. This CDR3 has 12 amino acids. The germline CDR1 and CDR2 sequences are SGDLS and YYNGEE. This CDR3 reads CASSVEEETQYF. The CDR3 DNA follows: TGTGCCAGCAGCGTAGAGGAGGAGACCCAGTACTTC.

The chain couples TRBV27 to TRBJ2-7, with 9 bases lining up with TRBD2. Germline CDR1 MNHEY, CDR2 SMNVEV (reference sequence). The V gene end was trimmed by 3 bases and the J gene end by 5 bases; junction bases not matched to a gene: 11. The CDR3 loop spans 16 amino acids. The CDR3 sequence: CASSFAIAGESHEQYF. The DNA for the CDR3 is TGTGCCAGCAGTTTCGCCATAGCGGGAGAATCCCACGAGCAGTACTTC.